These T cell receptor beta chains were read from a single sample in a study of control samples from healthy donors and cancer patients. Some clones are missing from TCRdb's copy, which holds only in-frame ones; the method was immunoSEQ multiplex PCR. The profile covers about 120,000 clones, with around 88% appearing a single time and 3.4% taken by the ten largest. Sequenced input: blood. Every receptor here comes from a man aged 40-49 years in good health. CDR3s leave out the opening cysteine and the closing phenylalanine or tryptophan. The order of the fields is J gene, V gene, CDR3 protein.

TRBJ2-3 | TRBV27 | ASSQGGGAVADTQY
TRBJ2-1 | TRBV4-1 | ASSRSSGGDNEQF
TRBJ2-7 | TRBV24-1 | ATSDSKRLAYEQY
TRBJ2-7 | TRBV6-6 | ASSPIEAYEQY
TRBJ1-1 | TRBV30 | AWGTARTEAF
TRBJ2-4 | TRBV19 | ASTATGGKNIQY
TRBJ1-2 | TRBV5-4 | ASSPQDLLGHT
TRBJ2-2 | TRBV5-1 | ASSLVSRRSGELF
TRBJ2-1 | TRBV2 | ACAGRNEQF
TRBJ1-6 | TRBV6-1 | ASSEQQVIRSPLH
TRBJ1-5 | TRBV6-2/TRBV6-3 | ASSHGPLQH
TRBJ2-5 | TRBV24-1 | ATSGASGGQETQY
TRBJ1-5 | TRBV2 | ASTLDSGVDQPQH
TRBJ1-6 | TRBV5-1 | ASSSGQTYNSPLH
TRBJ1-6 | TRBV6-5 | ASSYGRTDSPLH
TRBJ1-2 | TRBV10-2 | ASSATLDTHLLYGYT
TRBJ1-2 | TRBV18 | ASSPEDSNYGYT
TRBJ2-7 | TRBV12-5 | ASGLVPGGVIHEQY
TRBJ1-2 | TRBV14 | ASRPDRDGYGYT
TRBJ2-2 | TRBV5-4 | ASSEGLAGGNTGELF
TRBJ1-2 | TRBV11-3 | ASSLVSGAGYT
TRBJ1-4 | TRBV18 | ASSPSRGTWNEKLF
TRBJ1-1 | TRBV3-1/TRBV3-2 | ASSRGTGVLRSEAF
TRBJ1-6 | TRBV30 | AWNLGTDNSPLH
TRBJ2-7 | TRBV3-1/TRBV3-2 | ASSPQDRSYEQY
TRBJ2-7 | TRBV5-5 | ASSSTGYEQY
TRBJ1-5 | TRBV30 | AWSVPDAWGGSNQPQH
TRBJ2-1 | TRBV18 | ASSPRISLDNEQF
TRBJ2-7 | TRBV18 | ASSPRQGPYEQY
TRBJ2-2 | TRBV2 | ASSTKAGNGELF
TRBJ1-2 | TRBV30 | AWSVGTGNGYT
TRBJ2-7 | TRBV11-2 | ASSSGGAEYEQY
TRBJ1-1 | TRBV5-6 | ASSSPPWNTEAF
TRBJ1-1 | TRBV12-3/TRBV12-4 | ASSPGDKAF
TRBJ1-1 | TRBV25-1 | ASSGAPNTEAF
TRBJ1-1 | TRBV20-1 | SAGRNGAF
TRBJ2-7 | TRBV29-1 | SVVLGGASSYEQY
TRBJ1-2 | TRBV5-5 | ASSLGSNYGYT
TRBJ1-5 | TRBV5-6 | ASSLGGNGNQPQH
TRBJ2-7 | TRBV4-2 | ASSQVPPGSRQY
TRBJ1-6 | TRBV24-1 | ATSEGQGRNSPLH
TRBJ2-3 | TRBV7-3 | ASSSSPTSTDTQY
TRBJ1-5 | TRBV4-2 | ASSQDREATLD
TRBJ1-1 | TRBV3-1/TRBV3-2 | ASSQWEGTEAF
TRBJ1-5 | TRBV6-5 | ASRAGQGAGQPQH
TRBJ2-5 | TRBV12-3/TRBV12-4 | ATTRAGGETQY
TRBJ2-7 | TRBV11-2 | ASSLAAGAYEQY
TRBJ1-4 | TRBV5-5 | ASSLVATNEKLF